What follows describes a single T cell receptor beta chain. Its antigen is currently unknown. There are 13 residues in the CDR3. The V end was cut by 4 bases, the J end by 6 bases, with 12 bases between. The germline V gene encodes CDR1 SNHLY and CDR2 FYNNEI. This sample was taken from a study of cytomegalovirus exposure and HLA in healthy donors. Points from the study as a whole: Later on, an analysis tied under 20,000 TCR beta sequences to HLA alleles at 0.05 false discovery rate.

Both 60 Vbeta primers and 13 Jbeta primers went into the PCR. Profiled with immunoSEQ multiplex PCR; TCRdb holds only in-frame clones, not every one. The sample has 110,000 to 150,000 clones, around four fifths seen once. The source is a boy between 2 and 10 years old in good health and CMV-seronegative. The sequenced sample consisted of PBMCs. The gene calls are TRBV2 and TRBJ1-2; tentative D call: TRBD1 (6 bases). CDR3 nucleotide sequence: TGTGCCAGCAGTGTAGGGGGTGGGCATGGCTACACCTTC. This codes for CASSVGGGHGYTF.